What follows are 10 T cell receptor beta chains derived from one specimen sequenced in a study of vaccination effects on CD4 cells after COVID-19. Clones were read by immunoSEQ multiplex PCR, and TCRdb kept only the in-frame ones, dropping some. Of under 45,000 clones in the sample, 70% to 85% are singletons; the top ten hold 2.9%. The antigens for these receptors are not known. Expansion with viral peptide pools was applied to antigen-specific CD4+ T cells by the ViraFEST assay prior to sequencing. Culture proceeded for about 11 days, and CD4+ T cells were then isolated. The study found no prior SARS-CoV-2 infection in the vaccine recipients, who tested negative for nucleocapsid antibodies. Sequencing was performed on CD4+ T cells from PBMCs cultured with HCoV-NL63 spike peptides, taken before COVID-19 vaccination. Receptors originate from a human donor who received a COVID-19 vaccine.

This chain connects TRBV7-8 to TRBJ2-1; TRBD1 might be the D (5 bases). The CDR3 has 16 amino acids. The germline gives CDR1 SGHVS, CDR2 FQNEAQ. The V end was cut by 3 bases, the J end by 3 bases, with 15 bases between. Here the CDR3 reads CASSFGASPGYNEQFF. The CDR3, as DNA: TGTGCCAGCAGCTTTGGGGCTTCGCCAGGCTACAATGAGCAGTTCTTC.

This chain uses TRBV6-6 with TRBJ2-3, with 8 bases matching TRBD2. In germline, CDR1 is MNHNY, CDR2 SVGAGI (reference sequence). The trim removed 2 bases at V and 0 bases at J, leaving 4 bases unmatched. This CDR3 spans 16 amino acids. CDR3 nucleotide sequence: TGTGCCAGCAGTTACACGGGGGGGGCTAGCACAGATACGCAGTATTTT. Encoded protein: CASSYTGGASTDTQYF.

The chain joins TRBV7-8 to TRBJ2-2; 7 bases map to TRBD1. This CDR3 region has 16 residues. Germline CDR1 SGHVS, CDR2 FQNEAQ. V was pared by 5 bases and J by 0 bases, with 6 bases of the junction left unmatched. The CDR3 sequence is CASSGRQGANTGELFF. The CDR3 DNA reads as TGTGCCAGCAGCGGACGACAGGGCGCGAACACCGGGGAGCTGTTTTTT.

The chain employs TRBV10-1 and TRBJ2-3, with TRBD1 identical over 7 bases. The CDR3 extends over 15 amino acids. Germline V gene lookup returns CDR1 WNHNN and CDR2 SYGVQD (reference sequence). Germline trimming cut 6 bases from V and 5 bases from J; bases unmatched to any gene: 11. CDR3 protein: CASSAKLQGLDTQYF. CDR3 sequence (DNA): TGCGCCAGCAGCGCCAAGCTACAGGGGCTAGATACGCAGTATTTT.

The chain joins TRBV6-5 to TRBJ2-5; 7 bases are shared with TRBD2. CDR3 length equals 13 residues. With V trimmed by 7 bases and J by 4 bases, 6 bases remained unmatched. From germline, CDR1 is MNHEY and CDR2 SVGAGI. This CDR3 is CASKRGRIETQYF. CDR3 DNA: TGTGCCAGCAAGCGGGGTCGTATAGAGACCCAGTACTTC.

The chain links TRBV10-2 to TRBJ1-6; perhaps TRBD1 as D (5 bases). This CDR3 contains 13 residues. The V gene's germline CDR1 is WSHSY and CDR2 SAAADI. The germline V and J ends were trimmed by 6 bases and 6 bases, with 9 bases remaining between them. The DNA of the CDR3 is TGCGCCAGCAGGGAGGGGAGTAATTCACCCCTCCACTTT. Translation gives CASREGSNSPLHF.

Only a few counts were recorded for this clone. This chain joins TRBV7-2 and TRBJ1-4; perhaps TRBD1 as D (5 bases). From germline, CDR1 is SGHTA and CDR2 FQGNSA. V gave up 1 base and J gave up 4 bases, with 10 bases separating them. The CDR3 runs to 15 residues. The CDR3 DNA reads as TGTGCCAGCAGCTTAGGGGACGGACTTAATGAAAAACTGTTTTTT. Translation: CASSLGDGLNEKLFF.

The V and J genes are TRBV5-1 and TRBJ1-2, with 10 bases lining up with TRBD1. The CDR3 length is 13 residues. In germline, CDR1 is SGHRS, CDR2 YFSETQ. With 4 bases clipped from V and 12 bases from J, the junction kept 9 bases outside the gene matches. In nucleotides, the CDR3 is TGCGCCAGCAGCGGAGGACAGGGGGGTAGGAACACCTTC. Protein product: CASSGGQGGRNTF.

The chain has TRBV6-1 and TRBJ1-4; D call uncertain. Deletions cut 0 bases from V and 0 bases from J, with 8 bases between. From germline, CDR1 is MNHNS and CDR2 SASEGT. CDR3 size: 16 residues. CDR3 coding DNA: TGTGCCAGCAGTGAAGCGGCGGGGACAACTAATGAAAAACTGTTTTTT. It codes for CASSEAAGTTNEKLFF.

The rearrangement links TRBV5-4 to TRBJ2-1; 8 bases align to TRBD1. Trimming at V came to 3 bases and at J to 7 bases, leaving 6 bases not matched to a gene. Looked up from germline, CDR1 is SGHNT and CDR2 is YYREEE (reference sequence). This CDR3 is built from 14 residues. In nucleotides, the CDR3 is TGTGCCAGCAGCTCCCGGACAGGGTTGAATGAGCAGTTCTTC. Translating gives CASSSRTGLNEQFF.